What follows describes a single T cell receptor (beta chain). Its antigen is currently unknown. These data belong to a study of cytomegalovirus exposure and HLA in healthy donors. Study outcomes and limitations: What was likely a sequencing artifact was a cluster of highly shared sequence variants. Around 160 TCR beta chains were listed as cytomegalovirus-associated.

The CDR3 runs to 15 residues. The trim removed 5 bases at V and 0 bases at J, leaving 5 bases unmatched. Per the germline V gene, CDR1 is SGHTA and CDR2 is FQGNSA. Primers for the PCR totalled 60 Vbeta and 13 Jbeta. Generated by immunoSEQ multiplex PCR, the TCRdb table keeps only in-frame clones and is missing some. The table shows 150,000 to 200,000 clones, with under 80% occurring only once. The chain has TRBV7-2 and TRBJ2-3; TRBD1 matches 7 bases. Input material: PBMCs. This clonotype was sampled from a man aged 35 to 55 in good health and CMV-seronegative. In nucleotides, the CDR3 is TGTGCCAGCAGCGCAAAGGGGGCCAGCACAGATACGCAGTATTTT. This codes for CASSAKGASTDTQYF.